The rows below give T cell receptor beta chains drawn from one sample of a study of shared clonotypes between healthy human individuals. Data came from immunoSEQ multiplex PCR; TCRdb stores just in-frame clones and leaves some out. The data show about half a million clones, around 80% seen once. Material: PBMCs. These receptors originate from a woman in her thirties or forties in good health. Some clones in this sample may be carry-over from other donors' samples. The CDR3 runs from the conserved cysteine through the conserved F or W. The D gene is left open where the match is weak. Not all rows give a size; the values are once, few, many and, for expanded clones, a class.

V,size,D,J,DNA,CDR3
TRBV28,NA,NA,TRBJ1-1,TGTGCCAGCAGTTTGAAGACAGGACAGGAAGCTTTCTTT,CASSLKTGQEAFF
TRBV4-3,few,NA,TRBJ2-6,TGCGCCAGCAGCCAAGATCCGATCTCTGGGGCCAACGTCCTGACTTTC,CASSQDPISGANVLTF
TRBV28,NA,NA,TRBJ2-1,TGTGCCAGTAGGATCTACAATGAGCAGTTCTTC,CASRIYNEQFF
TRBV27,NA,NA,TRBJ2-5,TGTGCCAGCAGTCCCTCCCGGGACATACAAGAGACCCAGTACTTC,CASSPSRDIQETQYF
TRBV2,NA,TRBD1,TRBJ1-4,TGTGCCAGCAGTGAACAAGGACAGGGTAATGAAAAACTGTTTTTT,CASSEQGQGNEKLFF
TRBV29-1,NA,TRBD2,TRBJ2-1,TGCAGCGCCCGACTAGCGGGAGGGCACAATGAGCAGTTCTTC,CSARLAGGHNEQFF
TRBV6-6,NA,NA,TRBJ2-7,TGTGCCAGCAGTTACGACAGAGGGGAGCAGTACTTC,CASSYDRGEQYF
TRBV7-2,NA,TRBD1,TRBJ2-2,TGTGCCAGCAGCTTAGTTAGGGGGCTTACCGGGGAGCTGTTTTTT,CASSLVRGLTGELFF
TRBV11-2,NA,NA,TRBJ2-7,TGTGCCAGCAGCTTAGAAGGGTGGGTTGGCGAGCAGTACTTC,CASSLEGWVGEQYF
TRBV9,NA,NA,TRBJ2-3,TGTGCCAGCAGCGCCGTGGGAGCTAGCACAGATACGCAGTATTTT,CASSAVGASTDTQYF